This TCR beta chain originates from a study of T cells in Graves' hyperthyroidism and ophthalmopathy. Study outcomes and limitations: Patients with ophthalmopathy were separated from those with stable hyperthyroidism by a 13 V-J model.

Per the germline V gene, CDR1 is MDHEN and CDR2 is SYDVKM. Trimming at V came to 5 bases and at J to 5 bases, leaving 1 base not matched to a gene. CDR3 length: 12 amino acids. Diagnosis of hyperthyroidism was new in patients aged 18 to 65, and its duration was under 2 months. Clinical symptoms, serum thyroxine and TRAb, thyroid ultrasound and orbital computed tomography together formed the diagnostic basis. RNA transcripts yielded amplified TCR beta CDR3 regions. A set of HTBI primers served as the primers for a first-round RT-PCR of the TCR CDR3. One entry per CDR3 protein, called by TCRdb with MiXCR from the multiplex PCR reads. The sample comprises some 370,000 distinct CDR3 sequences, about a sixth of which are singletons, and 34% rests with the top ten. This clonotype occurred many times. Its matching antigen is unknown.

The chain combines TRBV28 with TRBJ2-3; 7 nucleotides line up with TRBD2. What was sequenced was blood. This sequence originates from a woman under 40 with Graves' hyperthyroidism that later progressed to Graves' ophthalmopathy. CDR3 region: CASSGGGDTQYF. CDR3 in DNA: TGTGCCAGCAGTGGCGGGGGAGATACGCAGTATTTT.